A single sample is the source of the 28 T cell receptor beta chains below, sequenced in a study of a mutant IDH1 vaccine in newly diagnosed glioma. Sequencing was performed with immunoSEQ multiplex PCR; in TCRdb, only in-frame clones are kept and a portion is missing. Of tens of thousands of clones in the sample, approximately 83% were seen once. Noted time point: baseline, week 1 (first vaccination visit). Treatment noted: pre-vaccination baseline after standard-of-care therapy. This material consisted of PBMCs, taken from a glioma patient treated with radiotherapy, temozolomide or both. The receptors were gathered from a woman aged 45-60 years with glioma.

The J gene is TRBJ2-2, the V gene TRBV19; D unclear. The CDR3 is 13 residues long. The ends were cut back, 1 base at V and 6 bases at J, with 6 bases in the middle. In germline, CDR1 is LNHDA, CDR2 SQIVND (reference sequence). The CDR3 here is CASSIVNSGELFF. CDR3 in DNA: TGTGCCAGTAGTATAGTTAACTCCGGGGAGCTGTTTTTT.

This chain connects TRBV7-3 to TRBJ2-5; 8 bases match TRBD1. V dropped 5 bases and J dropped 6; count of bases not matched to a gene: 5. CDR3 length: 13 amino acids. Germline loops: CDR1 SGHTA, CDR2 FQGTGA. CDR3: CASSLGQGQTQYF. In DNA, the CDR3 is TGTGCCAGCAGCCTCGGACAGGGCCAGACCCAGTACTTC.

J is TRBJ1-1 and V is TRBV5-1, with 7 bases lining up with TRBD1. Looked up from germline, CDR1 is SGHRS and CDR2 is YFSETQ. Germline trimming cut 5 bases from V and 0 bases from J; bases unmatched to any gene: 1. This CDR3 region has 13 residues. CDR3 sequence: CASRQGVNTEAFF. Here the CDR3 DNA reads TGCGCCAGCAGGCAGGGGGTGAACACTGAAGCTTTCTTT.

About this clone: This CDR3 is also generated by other DNA sequences in the sample. The chain links TRBV4-1 to TRBJ1-1; D is uncertain. This CDR3 contains 15 residues. Per the germline V gene, CDR1 is MGHRA and CDR2 is YSYEKL. V was pared by 3 bases and J by 1 base, with 12 bases between. CDR3: CASSHDPHTNTEAFF. CDR3 DNA: TGCGCCAGCAGCCACGACCCACATACGAACACTGAAGCTTTCTTT.

As DNA, the CDR3 is TGTGCCAGCAGTCCGGGGAACAGGGAGGAGACTGAAGCTTTCTTT. Residues: CASSPGNREETEAFF. This rearrangement joins TRBV27 to TRBJ1-1; TRBD1 might be the D (6 bases). Per germline, CDR1 MNHEY and CDR2 SMNVEV (reference sequence). The CDR3 extends over 15 amino acids. V gave up 5 bases and J gave up 5 bases, with 18 bases separating them.

The rearrangement links TRBV28 to TRBJ2-7; either TRBD1 or TRBD2 may supply D (5 bases each). Trimming left V 5 bases short and J 4 bases short, with 18 bases between. CDR3 size: 15 residues. The germline CDR1 and CDR2 sequences are MDHEN and SYDVKM. CDR3 residues: CASSPSGGGRYEQYF. The DNA of the CDR3 is TGTGCCAGCAGTCCCTCTGGTGGGGGACGGTACGAGCAGTACTTC.

The chain's CDR3 is CASSLDKGTYEQYF. The CDR3 nucleotides read TGTGCCAGCAGCTTGGATAAGGGGACCTACGAGCAGTACTTC. This chain connects TRBV5-4 to TRBJ2-7, with a weak D call TRBD1 (5 bases). The CDR3 is made up of 14 amino acids. Per germline, CDR1 SGHNT and CDR2 YYREEE (reference sequence). Trimming removed 0 bases at V and 2 bases at J, with 9 bases between. The full variable domain, in which reference TRBV5-4 and TRBJ2-7 provide the parts outside the CDR3, is ETGVTQSPTHLIKTRGQQVTLRCSSQSGHNTVSWYQQALGQGPQFIFQYYREEENGRGNFPPRFSGLQFPNYSSELNVNALELDDSALYLCASSLDKGTYEQYFGPGTRLTVT.

The V gene is TRBV4-1, the J gene TRBJ2-3; 13 nucleotides agree with TRBD2. Germline-derived CDR1 and CDR2 are MGHRA and YSYEKL. This CDR3 region has 18 residues. The V segment lost 0 bases and the J segment 4 bases; nucleotides outside the gene matches: 7. The CDR3 sequence: CASSQELAGGLRADTQYF. DNA of the CDR3: TGCGCCAGCAGCCAAGAACTAGCGGGGGGGCTGCGGGCAGATACGCAGTATTTT.

This clone appeared a single time. The V call is TRBV6-6, the J call TRBJ1-3; D may be TRBD1 (5 bases). The CDR3 loop spans 14 amino acids. V lost 7 bases to trimming and J lost 4 bases, with 14 bases between them. Per germline, CDR1 MNHNY and CDR2 SVGAGI (reference sequence). The CDR3 sequence: CASNLGETGNTIYF. CDR3 sequence (DNA): TGTGCCAGCAACTTAGGGGAAACGGGAAACACCATATATTTT.

V and J are TRBV6-6 and TRBJ1-5; 9 bases are shared with TRBD1. CDR1 is MNHNY, CDR2 SVGAGI, per germline (reference sequence). Trimming cost V 4 bases and J 5 bases; bases outside gene matches: 3. The CDR3 runs 14 residues. CDR3 nucleotide sequence: TGTGCCAGCAGTTTAGGGACAGGGTATCAGCCCCAGCATTTT. Protein product: CASSLGTGYQPQHF.

The genes are TRBV19 and TRBJ1-4, with D uncertain. The CDR3 consists of 14 residues. Germline values: CDR1 LNHDA, CDR2 SQIVND (reference sequence). Trimming removed 3 bases from V and 6 bases from J, with 11 bases in between. DNA of the CDR3: TGTGCCAGTAGTATGTCTTGGAAGGATGAAAAACTGTTTTTT. It encodes CASSMSWKDEKLFF.

This chain connects TRBV5-6 to TRBJ2-7; unclear D gene. The CDR3 is 14 amino acids. V shed 3 bases and J shed 0 bases, with 10 bases lying between them. Germline assignment: CDR1 SGHDT and CDR2 YYEEEE. The CDR3 region has the DNA TGTGCCAGCAGCTGGGGTCCGGGCTCCTACGAGCAGTACTTC. Translated, it gives CASSWGPGSYEQYF.

CDR3 in DNA: TGCGCCAGCAGCTTCGGACTAGCGGGGAACCCAGAGACCCAGTACTTC. This codes for CASSFGLAGNPETQYF. This chain connects TRBV5-1 to TRBJ2-5; the match to TRBD2 covers 12 bases. The CDR3 is 16 residues long. CDR1 is SGHRS, CDR2 YFSETQ, per germline. The V segment lost 2 bases and the J segment 4 bases; nucleotides outside the gene matches: 6.

V is TRBV20-1 and J is TRBJ2-7; D not resolved. The CDR3 covers 11 residues. Germline V gene sequence: CDR1 DFQATT, CDR2 SNEGSKA (reference sequence). The V and J ends lost 3 bases and 5 bases respectively, with 8 bases between them. In DNA form, the CDR3 reads TGCAGTGCTAGCCAGCTGAACGAGCAGTACTTC. Translation gives CSASQLNEQYF.

The chain joins TRBV2 to TRBJ2-7, with TRBD1 matching 7 bases. J was trimmed by 1 base and V by 5 bases; bases with no gene match: 11. Germline V gene sequence: CDR1 SNHLY, CDR2 FYNNEI. This CDR3 is 16 amino acids long. The CDR3 bases are TGTGCCAGCAGTCGGTACAGGGGAGCTGGGTCCTACGAGCAGTACTTC. It encodes CASSRYRGAGSYEQYF.

The chain carries TRBV19 and TRBJ2-2, with 12 bases that match TRBD1. The germline gives CDR1 LNHDA, CDR2 SQIVND (reference sequence). Trimming took 4 bases from V and 7 from J; bases not matched to a gene: 7. This CDR3 comprises 16 residues. DNA of the CDR3: TGTGCCAGTAGTACCCGGGACAGGGGGCGCTTCGGGGAGCTGTTTTTT. Translating gives CASSTRDRGRFGELFF.

The V call is TRBV5-1, the J call TRBJ1-1, with 7 nucleotides matching TRBD1. V lost 0 bases, J lost 1 base, and 3 bases stayed unmatched. Germline V gene data show CDR1 as SGHRS and CDR2 as YFSETQ. The CDR3 contains 15 residues. CDR3 sequence: CASSLGGTANTEAFF. The CDR3 region has the DNA TGCGCCAGCAGCTTGGGTGGGACAGCGAACACTGAAGCTTTCTTT.

The rearrangement links TRBV14 to TRBJ1-2, with unresolved D. Per the germline V gene, CDR1 is SGHDN and CDR2 is FVKESK. The CDR3 covers 16 residues. V lost 4 bases to trimming and J lost 5 bases, with 20 bases between them. The CDR3 bases are TGTGCCAGCAGCCGCGACTATGGGGTCGCGGAATATGGCTACACCTTC. It specifies CASSRDYGVAEYGYTF.

This sequence joins TRBV5-1 and TRBJ1-1, with a tentative D call TRBD1 (5 bases). This CDR3 is 14 amino acids long. Germline loops: CDR1 SGHRS, CDR2 YFSETQ. The germline V and J ends were trimmed by 0 bases and 1 base, with 7 bases remaining between them. The CDR3 nucleotides read TGCGCCAGCAGCTTGGACGGGGGGAACACTGAAGCTTTCTTT. This sequence encodes CASSLDGGNTEAFF.

The chain joins TRBV11-2 to TRBJ2-7; D uncertain. Trimming shortened V by 1 base and J by 4 bases, and 8 bases separated the two germline ends. Per germline, CDR1 SGHAT and CDR2 FQNNGV. The CDR3 spans 13 residues. The CDR3 loop reads CASSLGSLYEQYF. The CDR3 DNA is TGTGCCAGCAGCTTAGGGTCCCTATACGAGCAGTACTTC.

The V gene is TRBV13, the J gene TRBJ2-3; 8 nucleotides agree with TRBD2. Losses at the gene ends were 1 base for V and 3 bases for J; bases not matched to a gene: 3. This CDR3 comprises 15 residues. Germline-derived CDR1 and CDR2 are PRHDT and FYEKMQ (reference sequence). The CDR3 is CASSLDGGGTDTQYF. CDR3 coding DNA: TGTGCCAGCAGCTTAGATGGCGGGGGGACAGATACGCAGTATTTT.

The rearrangement joins TRBV6-1 to TRBJ2-2, with 7 bases lining up with TRBD1. This CDR3 comprises 13 residues. With V trimmed by 7 bases and J by 6 bases, 5 bases remained unmatched. Germline V gives CDR1 MNHNS, CDR2 SASEGT. This CDR3 is CASIQDRAGELFF. The CDR3 DNA follows: TGTGCCAGCATCCAAGACAGGGCCGGGGAGCTGTTTTTT.

CDR3 amino acids: CASSSSAKGNSPLHF. The CDR3 bases are TGTGCCAGCTCCTCCTCGGCCAAAGGGAATTCACCCCTCCACTTT. V gene TRBV9 combines with J gene TRBJ1-6, with D unclear. The CDR3 contains 15 residues. V was trimmed by 7 bases and J by 7 bases, leaving 18 bases between them. The V gene's germline CDR1 is SGDLS and CDR2 YYNGEE. The variable domain in full, with the rest retrieved from reference TRBV9 and TRBJ1-6, is DSGVTQTPKHLITATGQRVTLRCSPRSGDLSVYWYQQSLDQGLQFLIQYYNGEERAKGNILERFSAQQFPDLHSELNLSSLELGDSALYFCASSSSAKGNSPLHFGNGTRLTVT.

The chain carries TRBV28 and TRBJ1-5; D may be TRBD1 (5 bases). The germline V gene has CDR1 MDHEN and CDR2 SYDVKM. This CDR3 contains 14 residues. V lost 8 bases and J 2 bases, leaving 13 bases between the germline ends. The CDR3 is CASGTPEGNQPQHF. The CDR3 DNA is TGTGCCAGCGGGACCCCGGAGGGCAATCAGCCCCAGCATTTT.

The V gene is TRBV5-1, the J gene TRBJ2-1, with TRBD2 matching over 11 bases. After removal of 4 bases from V and 9 bases from J, the junction contained 12 bases not matched to a gene. The CDR3 loop spans 16 amino acids. Germline V gives CDR1 SGHRS, CDR2 YFSETQ. CDR3 residues: CASSVASGGFVGEQFF. DNA of the CDR3: TGCGCCAGCAGCGTTGCTAGCGGGGGGTTCGTAGGTGAGCAGTTCTTC.

V gene TRBV5-1 combines with J gene TRBJ1-4; D gene unclear. V was trimmed by 0 bases and J by 5 bases, leaving 14 bases between them. The germline CDR1 and CDR2 sequences are SGHRS and YFSETQ. The CDR3 is 16 residues long. CDR3 amino acids: CASSLESGRLNEKLFF. The CDR3 DNA reads as TGCGCCAGCAGCTTGGAGTCGGGCAGGCTAAATGAAAAACTGTTTTTT.

The chain is built from TRBV7-8 and TRBJ1-2; maybe TRBD1 (5 bases). Trimming took off 0 bases at V and 4 bases at J, with 6 bases between the two ends. This CDR3 is 13 amino acids long. CDR1 SGHVS and CDR2 FQNEAQ come from the germline V gene. CDR3 amino acids: CASSLAQAYGYTF. DNA of the CDR3: TGTGCCAGCAGCTTAGCACAGGCCTATGGCTACACCTTC. Together with reference TRBV7-8 and TRBJ1-2, the CDR3 gives the full variable domain: GAGVSQSPRYKVAKRGQDVALRCDPISGHVSLFWYQQALGQGPEFLTYFQNEAQLDKSGLPSDRFFAERPEGSVSTLKIQRTQQEDSAVYLCASSLAQAYGYTFGSGTRLTVV.

The chain uses TRBV2 and TRBJ1-2; TRBD1 might be the D (5 bases). Germline CDR1 SNHLY, CDR2 FYNNEI. This CDR3 comprises 14 residues. Trimming pared 3 bases from V and 4 bases from J, leaving 12 bases between. DNA of the CDR3: TGTGCCAGCAGTGACGGCAGGGAGGGCTATGGCTACACCTTC. This translates into CASSDGREGYGYTF.